The clone carrying this TCR beta chain was detected a few times. As yet, its antigen is unknown. This sample stems from a study of beta chain features in type 1 diabetes. Study findings and constraints: All four CD4+ subsets from Type 1 diabetes patients carried moderately but significantly shorter TCRB CDR3s. Equally in patients and controls, shorter templates might have been favored by PCR. It was not settled here whether HLA type affects TCRB rearrangement.

Since all of the isolated RNA was reverse transcribed, expressed TCRB transcripts were what got sequenced. Assay: immunoSEQ multiplex PCR; the TCRdb copy retains only in-frame clones and omits some. The sample yields 250,000 to 300,000 clones, approximately 14% seen once. The CDR3 spans 14 residues. Germline values: CDR1 SGHDN, CDR2 FVKESK. The V and J ends lost 0 bases and 10 bases, in that order; junction bases with no gene match: 8. The sample consisted of naive CD4+ T cells from blood. V is TRBV14 and J is TRBJ2-5; 7 bases map to TRBD1. This receptor was taken from a man aged 25-45 years with type 1 diabetes. The CDR3 sequence is CASSQELGGWSQYF. The CDR3 nucleotides read TGTGCCAGCAGCCAAGAATTAGGGGGCTGGAGCCAGTACTTC.